Listed below are T cell receptor beta chains from one sample, sequenced in a study of PD-L1 blockade in urothelial cancer. Method: immunoSEQ multiplex PCR; TCRdb's copy keeps in-frame clones and lacks some. The sample yields approximately 50,000 clones, roughly four fifths seen once. This material consisted of PBMCs, taken around atezolizumab (anti-PD-L1) treatment. The source of these receptors is a man between 65 and 85 years old with urothelial cancer. Each CDR3 is given with its conserved first and last residue. A D gene is named only where the DNA matches it firmly. Clone size, where shown, is once, few, many, or a class for clones that have expanded.

v_gene	j_gene	d_gene	abundance	CDR3aa	CDR3nt
TRBV14	TRBJ2-5	-	-	CASSQDIGFRTAKQETQYF	TGTGCCAGCAGCCAAGATATTGGGTTCCGGACAGCTAAACAAGAGACCCAGTACTTC
TRBV6-5	TRBJ2-5	-	-	CASSYRGETQYF	TGTGCCAGCAGTTACAGGGGGGAGACCCAGTACTTC
TRBV2	TRBJ1-1	-	once	CASSGTGLGVAFF	TGTGCCAGCAGTGGAACAGGGTTAGGCGTAGCTTTCTTT
TRBV19	TRBJ2-1	-	-	CASSISDDYLNEQFF	TGTGCCAGTAGTATTTCGGACGACTATCTGAATGAGCAGTTCTTC
TRBV4-1	TRBJ2-7	TRBD1	-	CASSQRQGAPNEQYF	TGCGCCAGCAGCCAACGACAGGGGGCGCCCAACGAGCAGTACTTC
TRBV7-2	TRBJ2-7	-	-	CASSYNVQGAYEQYF	TGTGCCAGCAGCTACAACGTGCAAGGAGCCTACGAGCAGTACTTC
TRBV28	TRBJ1-5	TRBD1	few	CASSFRDRGNNQPQHF	TGTGCCAGCAGTTTTCGGGACAGGGGAAATAATCAGCCCCAGCATTTT
TRBV29-1	TRBJ1-1	TRBD1	-	CSVEAGGNTEAFF	TGCAGCGTTGAAGCAGGGGGAAATACTGAAGCTTTCTTT
TRBV6-5	TRBJ2-1	-	-	CASSYLGGPTYNEQFF	TGTGCCAGCAGTTACTTGGGGGGGCCGACCTACAATGAGCAGTTCTTC
TRBV5-1	TRBJ2-5	TRBD2	-	CASSFLLAEETQYF	TGCGCCAGCAGCTTTCTTCTAGCGGAAGAGACCCAGTACTTC
TRBV6-1	TRBJ1-2	-	-	CASSEARGFYGYTF	TGTGCCAGCAGTGAAGCGAGGGGGTTCTATGGCTACACCTTC